This paragraph reports one T cell receptor (beta chain). This clone was counted only a few times. Its antigen is not yet known. Base qualities are missing; no much larger clone stands one base away. This specimen belongs to a study of technical replicates of blood from a few donors (TCRdb year 2017). Library generation was performed with the immunoSEQ multiplex PCR assay. TCRdb mirrors the immuneACCESS table, restricted to in-frame sequences. Some clones are absent from its copies; in checked studies, under half trace to an unresolved V gene, and the reason for the others is unknown. The sample table records tens of thousands of clones; 95% to 98% of these occur just once. Of the sample, roughly 0.35% falls within the top ten clones. From the cysteine up to the phenylalanine, the CDR3 has a length of 13 residues. The sequence is cut down to CDR3 DNA, 39 bases in frame from base 1. As encoded in the germline V gene (reference sequence), CDR1 is LNHDA while CDR2 is SQIVND. V is pared back by 5 bases and J by 4 bases, with 12 bases lying between the germline termini.

The source of this sequence is a human donor in good health. The sequencing sample was made of T cells isolated from PBMCs. Rearrangement joined TRBV19 to TRBJ2-7; perhaps TRBD1 is the D gene, with 6 bases matching. The base sequence is TGTGCCAGTAGTTCGCAGGACAGATACGAGCAGTACTTC. Translated, it reads CASSSQDRYEQYF.